These 20 T cell receptor beta chains came from one sample sequenced in a study of siplizumab effects on memory and regulatory T cells. A 37°C coculture lasting around 6 days was applied to the mixed lymphocyte reaction cells. Sequenced by immunoSEQ multiplex PCR; TCRdb stores in-frame clones only, minus some. The data show 18,000 or so clones, 35% to 60% seen once. These receptors have no known antigen. The sequenced sample was CFSE-low (dividing) CD4+ T cells sorted from an allogeneic mixed lymphocyte reaction. The receptors shown here come from a human donor in good health; the cells came from an allogeneic mixed lymphocyte reaction.

The chain couples TRBV9 to TRBJ2-3, with TRBD1 matching over 8 bases. The trim removed 2 bases at V and 1 base at J, leaving 3 bases unmatched. The CDR3 spans 15 residues. CDR1 is SGDLS, CDR2 YYNGEE, per germline. In DNA, the CDR3 is TGTGCCAGCAGCGTGACAGGGGCCGGCACAGATACGCAGTATTTT. Residues: CASSVTGAGTDTQYF.

By sample share, this clone is medium-sized. The chain carries TRBV11-2 and TRBJ1-5; 8 nucleotides align to TRBD1. Germline CDR1 and CDR2: SGHAT and FQNNGV. With V trimmed by 6 bases and J by 2 bases, 6 bases remained unmatched. The length of the CDR3 is 15 residues. CDR3 region: CASSITGGGNQPQHF. The CDR3, as DNA: TGTGCCAGCAGTATAACAGGGGGAGGCAATCAGCCCCAGCATTTT.

The V and J genes are TRBV7-2 and TRBJ2-7; D assignment may be TRBD1 or TRBD2 (6 bases each). This CDR3 region has 15 residues. Germline V CDR1 and CDR2: SGHTA, FQGNSA. Trimming left V 3 bases short and J 4 bases short, with 16 bases between. CDR3 protein: CASSLGWGAGYEQYF. The DNA for the CDR3 is TGTGCCAGCAGCTTGGGTTGGGGGGCGGGATACGAGCAGTACTTC. The full variable domain, completed using reference TRBV7-2 and TRBJ2-7, is GAGVSQSPSNKVTEKGKDVELRCDPISGHTALYWYRQSLGQGLEFLIYFQGNSAPDKSGLPSDRFSAERTGGSVSTLTIQRTQQEDSAVYLCASSLGWGAGYEQYFGPGTRLTVT.

The gene calls are TRBV7-2 and TRBJ1-6, with D possibly being TRBD1 (6 bases). The V end lost 3 bases, the J end lost 7 bases, and 10 bases lay between the germline ends. The CDR3 totals 14 residues. Germline CDR1 and CDR2: SGHTA and FQGNSA. The CDR3 DNA follows: TGTGCCAGCAGCTTGGGACACCAAAATTCACCCCTCCACTTT. This gives the protein CASSLGHQNSPLHF.

CDR3 region: CASSLISGGIDEQYF. In nucleotides, the CDR3 is TGCGCCAGCAGCTTGATCAGCGGGGGGATCGACGAGCAGTACTTC. This chain uses TRBV5-1 with TRBJ2-7; 9 nucleotides agree with TRBD2. J was trimmed by 5 bases and V by 1 base; bases with no gene match: 7. The germline gives CDR1 SGHRS, CDR2 YFSETQ. The CDR3 spans 15 residues.

The table lists this clone with a few counts. This chain joins TRBV27 and TRBJ1-2; the D gene is possibly TRBD1 (6 bases). Germline values: CDR1 MNHEY, CDR2 SMNVEV (reference sequence). Trimming took 3 bases from V and 8 from J, leaving 10 bases between them. The CDR3 has 12 amino acids. The CDR3 sequence: CASSLEGDGYTF. DNA of the CDR3: TGTGCCAGCAGTTTGGAGGGGGACGGCTACACCTTC.

The rearrangement joins TRBV11-3 to TRBJ2-7; D possibly uses TRBD1 or TRBD2 (6 bases each). V dropped 8 bases and J dropped 3 bases, with 17 bases sitting between them. The CDR3 spans 14 residues. Germline V gene data show CDR1 as SGHNT and CDR2 as YENEEA. CDR3 loop: CASHLGGQFYEQYF. CDR3 coding DNA: TGTGCCAGCCACTTAGGGGGGCAGTTCTACGAGCAGTACTTC.

About this clone itself: One junction end disagrees with the germline gene, perhaps due to a read error. The chain employs TRBV7-2 and TRBJ2-2, with unresolved D. CDR1 and CDR2 from the germline V gene are SGHTA and FQGNSA. This CDR3 is built from 14 residues. The CDR3 loop reads CAGSLVWASGELFF. DNA of the CDR3: TGTGCCGGCAGCTTAGTATGGGCGTCCGGGGAGCTGTTTTTT.

The genes are TRBV10-3 and TRBJ2-5, with D unresolved. Trimming pared 4 bases from V and 0 bases from J, leaving 6 bases between. Germline loops: CDR1 ENHRY, CDR2 SYGVKD. This CDR3 comprises 13 residues. The CDR3 bases are TGTGCCATCAGTGCCCGGTACCAAGAGACCCAGTACTTC. Translating gives CAISARYQETQYF.

The CDR3 DNA reads TGCGCCAGCAGCTTGAACATCGTGGACGAGCAGTACTTC. Translated, it gives CASSLNIVDEQYF. V and J are TRBV5-1 and TRBJ2-7; D is undetermined. V dropped 1 base and J dropped 5 bases, with 10 bases sitting between them. The length of the CDR3 is 13 residues. Germline CDR1 SGHRS, CDR2 YFSETQ.

The V and J genes are TRBV5-6 and TRBJ1-5; no firm D call. V shed 0 bases and J shed 5 bases, with 12 bases lying between them. From germline, CDR1 is SGHDT and CDR2 YYEEEE. The CDR3 covers 15 residues. CDR3 coding DNA: TGTGCCAGCAGCTTGGAGCTGGCCCCAGATCAGCCCCAGCATTTT. Amino acids: CASSLELAPDQPQHF.

The rearrangement uses TRBV9 and TRBJ1-1; unclear D gene. Per the germline V gene, CDR1 is SGDLS and CDR2 is YYNGEE. The V end was cut by 0 bases, the J end by 5 bases, with 8 bases between. The CDR3 covers 13 residues. The CDR3, as DNA: TGTGCCAGCAGCGTAGAGCCGAGGACTGAAGCTTTCTTT. Amino acids: CASSVEPRTEAFF.

As DNA, the CDR3 is TGTGCCAGCAGCGAGGGACTGTTCTACGAGCAGTACTTC. Amino acids: CASSEGLFYEQYF. V gene TRBV7-3 combines with J gene TRBJ2-7, with a tentative D call TRBD2 (6 bases). The V end lost 5 bases, the J end lost 3 bases, and 11 bases lay between the germline ends. This CDR3 is built from 13 residues. Germline values: CDR1 SGHTA, CDR2 FQGTGA.

This clone was picked up a small number of times. The chain joins TRBV18 to TRBJ2-1; D may correspond to TRBD1 or TRBD2 (5 bases each). The V gene's germline CDR1 is KGHSH and CDR2 LQKENI. Trimming stripped 3 bases from V and 2 bases from J, with 8 bases between. The CDR3 totals 14 residues. The CDR3 is CASSPGVTYNEQFF. The CDR3 nucleotides are TGTGCCAGCTCACCGGGGGTCACCTACAATGAGCAGTTCTTC.

This clone was seen a handful of times. V usage is TRBV6-5 and J usage is TRBJ2-7; perhaps TRBD1 as D (5 bases). Germline CDR1 and CDR2: MNHEY and SVGAGI. Trimming removed 6 bases at V and 1 base at J, with 7 bases between. This CDR3 contains 12 residues. The CDR3 sequence: CASSSGSYEQYF. The CDR3 DNA follows: TGTGCCAGCAGCTCAGGGTCCTACGAGCAGTACTTC.

The chain links TRBV27 to TRBJ2-5, with D tentatively TRBD1 or TRBD2 (5 bases each). Looked up from germline, CDR1 is MNHEY and CDR2 is SMNVEV (reference sequence). The CDR3 runs 13 residues. V was pared by 8 bases and J by 5 bases, with 15 bases between. The CDR3 loop is CASALRWGETQYF. The DNA of the CDR3 is TGTGCCAGCGCCCTGAGGTGGGGGGAGACCCAGTACTTC.

This clone was detected only a few times. This rearrangement joins TRBV7-4 to TRBJ1-1; TRBD1 agrees at 9 bases. CDR3 length equals 15 residues. V dropped 2 bases and J dropped 4; count of bases not matched to a gene: 5. Germline V CDR1 and CDR2: SGHVT, SQSDAQ. The CDR3, as DNA: TGTGCCAGCAGCTTACTCCGGGACAGGGTCACTGAAGCTTTCTTT. Protein sequence: CASSLLRDRVTEAFF.

The V call is TRBV10-3, the J call TRBJ1-2; no reliable D call. This CDR3 spans 11 amino acids. CDR1 is ENHRY, CDR2 SYGVKD, per germline. V lost 0 bases and J 8 bases, leaving 4 bases between the germline ends. As DNA, the CDR3 is TGTGCCATCAGTGAGTCGGAGGGCTACACCTTC. Translation gives CAISESEGYTF.

The rearrangement links TRBV9 to TRBJ1-2, with 10 bases that match TRBD1. The CDR3 totals 17 residues. V shed 3 bases, J shed 5 bases, and the junction held 13 bases outside the gene matches. Germline CDR1 and CDR2: SGDLS and YYNGEE. The CDR3 loop reads CASSAGTGAGMGYGYTF. CDR3 nucleotide sequence: TGTGCCAGCAGCGCCGGGACAGGGGCCGGGATGGGGTATGGCTACACCTTC.

Judged by abundance, this clone is medium-sized. V usage is TRBV28 and J usage is TRBJ1-2; D is undetermined. The ends were cut back, 3 bases at V and 4 bases at J, with 9 bases in the middle. The CDR3 runs 13 residues. Germline V CDR1 and CDR2: MDHEN, SYDVKM. The DNA of the CDR3 is TGTGCCAGCAGTTTCGGGCAGAGCTATGGCTACACCTTC. This sequence encodes CASSFGQSYGYTF.